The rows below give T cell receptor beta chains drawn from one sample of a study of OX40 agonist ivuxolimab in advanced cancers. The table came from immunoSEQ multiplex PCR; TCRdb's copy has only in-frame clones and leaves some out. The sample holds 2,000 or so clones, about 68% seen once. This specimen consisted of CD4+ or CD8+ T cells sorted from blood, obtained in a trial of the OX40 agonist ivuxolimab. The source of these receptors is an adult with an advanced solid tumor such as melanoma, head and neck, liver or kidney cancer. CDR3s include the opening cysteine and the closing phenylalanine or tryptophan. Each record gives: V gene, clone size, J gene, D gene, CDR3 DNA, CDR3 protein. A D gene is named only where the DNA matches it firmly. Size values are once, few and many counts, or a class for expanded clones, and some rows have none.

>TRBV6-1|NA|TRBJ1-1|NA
TGTGCCAGCAGCTTAGTCGGAACTGAAGCTTTCTTT
CASSLVGTEAFF
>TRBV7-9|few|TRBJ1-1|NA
TGTGCCAGCAGCTTCGCTCGGGGTGAAGCTTTCTTT
CASSFARGEAFF
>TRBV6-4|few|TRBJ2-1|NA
TGTGCCAGCAGTGACTCGATGGCCAGCTACAATGAGCAGTTCTTC
CASSDSMASYNEQFF
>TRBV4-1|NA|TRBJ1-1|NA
TGCGCCAGCAGCCAAGACGGGGTAAAGAACACTGAAGCTTTCTTT
CASSQDGVKNTEAFF
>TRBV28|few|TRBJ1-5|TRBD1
TGTGCCAGCAGTTTACGATCCGGGACAGGGGTTCAGCCCCAGCATTTT
CASSLRSGTGVQPQHF
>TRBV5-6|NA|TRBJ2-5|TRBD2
TGTGCCAGCAGCTTGGGGGCGGGGACTAAACAAGAGACCCAGTACTTC
CASSLGAGTKQETQYF
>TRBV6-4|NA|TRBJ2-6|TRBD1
TGTGCCAGCAGTGACTCAGGGGGCGCTGGGGCCAACGTCCTGACTTTC
CASSDSGGAGANVLTF
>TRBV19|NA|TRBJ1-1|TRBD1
TGTGCCAGTAGTTTCACAGGGGTTGGGGCGAACACTGAAGCTTTCTTT
CASSFTGVGANTEAFF
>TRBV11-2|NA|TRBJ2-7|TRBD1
TGTGCCAGCAGCTTAGATGGCCCCGGGCAGGGGGCCCCCTCCTACGAGCAGTACTTC
CASSLDGPGQGAPSYEQYF
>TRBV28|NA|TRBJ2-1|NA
TGTGCCAGCAGTACTCCCTATGTGGTATTAACGGGAGCAAACAATGAGCAGTTCTTC
CASSTPYVVLTGANNEQFF
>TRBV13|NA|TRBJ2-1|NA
TGTGCCAGCAGCCTCAGAGGGAGCTCCTACAATGAGCAGTTCTTC
CASSLRGSSYNEQFF
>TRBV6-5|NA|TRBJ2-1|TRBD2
TGTGCCGGCAGTTCCCCCCAGCGGGAGGGAACTGAGCAGTTCTTC
CAGSSPQREGTEQFF
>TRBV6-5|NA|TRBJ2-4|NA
TGTGCCAGCACCGGGCCCCCCGGAAAAAACATTCAGTACTTC
CASTGPPGKNIQYF
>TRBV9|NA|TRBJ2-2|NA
TGTGCCAGCAAGGGGGGGAACACCGGGGAGCTGTTTTTT
CASKGGNTGELFF
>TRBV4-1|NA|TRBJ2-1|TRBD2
TGCGCCAGCAGCCAGTGGGCCTGGAAGACTAGCGGTGCCTACAATGAGCAGTTCTTC
CASSQWAWKTSGAYNEQFF
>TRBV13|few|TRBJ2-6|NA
TGTGCCAGCAGCTGGGCGGAGGGCCCCGAAGGGGCCAACGTCCTGACTTTC
CASSWAEGPEGANVLTF
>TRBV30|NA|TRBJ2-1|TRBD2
TGTGCCTGGACTAGCGGATACAATGAGCAGTTCTTC
CAWTSGYNEQFF
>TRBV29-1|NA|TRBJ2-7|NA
TGCAGCGCCGGAACAAGTATCTACGAGCAGTACTTC
CSAGTSIYEQYF
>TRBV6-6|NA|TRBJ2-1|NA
TGTGCCAGCCGAACCCCCGACATGGATGAGCAGTTCTTC
CASRTPDMDEQFF
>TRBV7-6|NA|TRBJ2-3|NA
TGTGCCAGCACCCCGGGGGATACGCAGTATTTT
CASTPGDTQYF
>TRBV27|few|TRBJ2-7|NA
TGTGCCAGCAGTTTATCGGTCTGGGGAAGCGAGCAGTACTTC
CASSLSVWGSEQYF
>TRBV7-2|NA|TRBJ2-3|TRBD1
TGTGCCAGCGGGATCAGGGGGCGTACAACAGATACGCAGTATTTT
CASGIRGRTTDTQYF
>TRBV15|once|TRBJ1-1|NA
TGTGCCACCAGCAGAGATCACACTGAAGCTTTCTTT
CATSRDHTEAFF
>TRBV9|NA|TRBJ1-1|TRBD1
TGTGCCAGCAGCCCCTTGGACAGGGAGACTGAAGCTTTCTTT
CASSPLDRETEAFF
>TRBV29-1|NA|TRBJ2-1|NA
TGCAGCGTTGACTGGGGTCTGGGCAATGAGCAGTTCTTC
CSVDWGLGNEQFF
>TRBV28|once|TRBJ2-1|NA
TGTGCCAGCAGTTCCCCGGGCTATTATGAGCAGTTCTTC
CASSSPGYYEQFF
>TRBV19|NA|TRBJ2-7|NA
TGTGCCAGCCTACAGGGTTACGAGCAGTACTTC
CASLQGYEQYF
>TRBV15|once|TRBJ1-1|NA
TGTGCCACCAGCACCGGACAGCAGAACACTGAAGCTTTCTTT
CATSTGQQNTEAFF
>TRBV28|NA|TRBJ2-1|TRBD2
TGTGCCAGCAGTGTCGCAGCGGGAGAGCCCTACAATGAGCAGTTCTTC
CASSVAAGEPYNEQFF
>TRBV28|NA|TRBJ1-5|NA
TGTGCCACTCTATCCAGTAGGGGCGCGGGCAATCAGCCCCAGCATTTT
CATLSSRGAGNQPQHF
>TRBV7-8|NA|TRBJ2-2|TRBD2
TGTGCCAGCAAAGCTAGCGGGGGGACCGGGGAGCTGTTTTTT
CASKASGGTGELFF
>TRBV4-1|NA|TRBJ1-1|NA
TGCGCCAGCAGCCAAGATTGGGAGGAGGGAAACACTGAAGCTTTCTTT
CASSQDWEEGNTEAFF
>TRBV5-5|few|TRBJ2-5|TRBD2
TGTGCCAGCAGCTTGGAACTAGCGGGAGGGCGGGAGACCCAGTACTTC
CASSLELAGGRETQYF
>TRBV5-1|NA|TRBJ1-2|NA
TGCGCCAGCAGCCCAAATGGAGGCACCTCACCGGGGGGCTACACCTTC
CASSPNGGTSPGGYTF
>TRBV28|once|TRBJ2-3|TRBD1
TGTGCCAGCAGTTTGGCACCCCCGGGACAGGGCACAGATACGCAGTATTTT
CASSLAPPGQGTDTQYF
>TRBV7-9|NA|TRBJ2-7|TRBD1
TGTGCCAGCAGCCGCCGGGACAGAAACTACGAGCAGTACTTC
CASSRRDRNYEQYF
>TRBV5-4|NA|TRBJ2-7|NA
TGTGCCAGCAGCTTGGAGGTTAACTCCTACGAGCAGTACTTC
CASSLEVNSYEQYF
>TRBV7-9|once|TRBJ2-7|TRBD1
TGTGCCAGCAGCTTCACGGGACAGTCCTACGAGCAGTACTTC
CASSFTGQSYEQYF
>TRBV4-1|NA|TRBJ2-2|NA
TGCGCCAGCAGCCAAGAAACAGGGTACACCGGGGAGCTGTTTTTT
CASSQETGYTGELFF
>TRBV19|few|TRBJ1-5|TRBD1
TGTGCCAGTAGAACCGGGACAGGGTACAATAGCAATCAGCCCCAGCATTTT
CASRTGTGYNSNQPQHF
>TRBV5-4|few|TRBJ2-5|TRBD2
TGTGCCAGCAGCTCCGGGACTAGCGTCGAGACCCAGTACTTC
CASSSGTSVETQYF
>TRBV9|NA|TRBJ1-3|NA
TGTGCCAGCAGCGCATCAGGGGCGCCCGGAAACACCATATATTTT
CASSASGAPGNTIYF
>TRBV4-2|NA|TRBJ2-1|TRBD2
TGTGCCAGCAGCCAAGATGGGGAACTAGCGGGTTACAATGAGCAGTTCTTC
CASSQDGELAGYNEQFF
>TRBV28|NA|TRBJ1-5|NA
TGTGCCAGCAGTTTACGTGGGTTAGGCAATCAGCCCCAGCATTTT
CASSLRGLGNQPQHF
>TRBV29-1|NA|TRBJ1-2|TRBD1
TGCAGCGTTGATTCGGGACAGGGGGACTATGGCTACACCTTC
CSVDSGQGDYGYTF
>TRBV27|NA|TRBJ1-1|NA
TGTGCCAGCAGTTTTTCCCGGGTGACTGAAGCTTTCTTT
CASSFSRVTEAFF
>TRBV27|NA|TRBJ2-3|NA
TGTGCCAGCAGTATAATTTTTAGCGGATCGATCACAGATACGCAGTATTTT
CASSIIFSGSITDTQYF
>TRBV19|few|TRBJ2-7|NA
TGTGCCAGTAGTTGGACAGCACCATCCTACGAGCAGTACTTC
CASSWTAPSYEQYF
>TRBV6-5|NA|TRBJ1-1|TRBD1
TGTGCCAGCAGTCCGGGACAGGGGGCGGGTGAAGCTTTCTTT
CASSPGQGAGEAFF
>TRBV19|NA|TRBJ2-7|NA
TGTGCCAGTAGTATCCAGGGGAACTACGAGCAGTACTTC
CASSIQGNYEQYF
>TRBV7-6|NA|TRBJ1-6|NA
TGTGCCAGCAGCTCGGACAGAGCGCTTTCACCCCTCCACTTT
CASSSDRALSPLHF
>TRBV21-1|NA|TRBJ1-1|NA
TGTGCCAGCAGCAAATCCGGGCAAGCTTTCTTT
CASSKSGQAFF
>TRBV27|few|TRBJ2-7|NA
TGTGCCAGCAGTTTCCATGACGGCTCCTACGAGCAGTACTTC
CASSFHDGSYEQYF
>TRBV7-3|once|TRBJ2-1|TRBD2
TGTGCCAGCAGCTCTTGGGGGGGAAATGAGCAGTTCTTC
CASSSWGGNEQFF
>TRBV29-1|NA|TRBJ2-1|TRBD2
TGCAGCGTTGACACAGGACTAGCCGGCGATGAGCAGTTCTTC
CSVDTGLAGDEQFF
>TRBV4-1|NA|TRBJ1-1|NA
TGCGCCAGCAGCCAAGATCGTTACAGAGTGAACACTGAAGCTTTCTTT
CASSQDRYRVNTEAFF
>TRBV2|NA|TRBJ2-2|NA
TGTGCCAGCAGTGGGTTCAGTGCGAACACCGGGGAGCTGTTTTTT
CASSGFSANTGELFF